The clone carrying this T cell receptor (beta chain) was observed a handful of times. Antigen unknown. The sample comes from a study of cytomegalovirus exposure and HLA in healthy donors. The overall study: Samples from HLA-typed donors yielded around 85 million unique TCRs in an early data release. Study observations and caveats: Earlier analysis looked at TCR beta V segments, and most were productive about 90% or about 30% of the time.

In the PCR, 60 Vbeta and 13 Jbeta primers were used. The protocol was immunoSEQ multiplex PCR, while the TCRdb copy is restricted to in-frame clones and leaves out a portion. The data hold under 150,000 clones, with 76% observed a single time. V was trimmed by 7 bases and J by 2 bases, leaving 14 bases between them. Germline lookup yields CDR1 SGHTA and CDR2 FQGNSA. This CDR3 has 14 amino acids. The receptor was isolated from a woman aged 35 to 49 in good health and CMV-seronegative. The chain couples TRBV7-2 to TRBJ1-1, with TRBD1 as a possible D gene (6 bases). Sequencing was carried out using PBMCs. CDR3 in amino acids: CASTILRGNTEAFF. The DNA for the CDR3 is TGTGCCAGCACCATCCTCAGGGGAAACACTGAAGCTTTCTTT.